This T cell receptor (beta chain) originates from a study of breast tumors, draining lymph nodes, adjacent tissues. Study-level points and caveats: Tumor T cell lymph node origin was a supported hypothesis, not proven.

Breast cancer patients provided tissue from their axillary draining lymph nodes. Regarding this clonotype: No antigen is known for it.

TCRdb reprocessed the multiplex PCR reads with MiXCR, giving one entry per CDR3 protein. Seen here are approximately 210,000 distinct CDR3 sequences, about a third observed once, and the top ten hold more than 1.3%. The CDR3 is made up of 12 amino acids. Trimming removed 6 bases from V and 8 bases from J, with 13 bases in between. The germline gives CDR1 MDHEN, CDR2 SYDVKM. The sequence derives from a female donor with breast cancer. Some clones in this sample may be carry-over from other donors' samples. The chain joins TRBV28 to TRBJ1-2; possible D gene TRBD1, 5 bases. The sequenced sample was axillary lymph node tissue. The CDR3 DNA reads TGTGCCAGCAGGAAGAACAGGAAAGGCTACACCTTC. It yields the protein CASRKNRKGYTF.